This passage covers 28 T cell receptor beta chains from one sample sequenced in a study of cytomegalovirus exposure and HLA in healthy donors. A multiplex PCR was run with 60 Vbeta primers and 13 Jbeta primers. Clones were read by immunoSEQ multiplex PCR, and TCRdb kept only the in-frame ones, dropping some. The sample lists 150,000 to 200,000 clones, almost 80% occurring once. The sample consisted of PBMCs. All receptors come from a man younger than 35 in good health and CMV-seropositive.

The gene calls are TRBV7-2 and TRBJ2-5; D is unclear. Germline CDR1 is SGHTA and CDR2 is FQGNSA. V lost 1 base, J lost 1 base, and 10 bases lay in between. CDR3 length: 15 amino acids. The CDR3 spells CASSLVSGTQETQYF. Written as DNA, the CDR3 is TGTGCCAGCAGCTTAGTGTCCGGTACCCAAGAGACCCAGTACTTC.

V usage is TRBV5-5 and J usage is TRBJ1-5; D is unclear. The ends were cut back, 1 base at V and 6 bases at J, with 8 bases in the middle. This CDR3 spans 13 amino acids. The germline gives CDR1 SGHKS, CDR2 YYEKEE (reference sequence). The CDR3: CASSLRLGQPQHF. CDR3 DNA: TGTGCCAGCAGCTTGCGACTCGGTCAGCCCCAGCATTTT.

About this clone itself: The same CDR3 arises from other DNA sequences in this sample as well. The gene calls are TRBV29-1 and TRBJ2-1, with a tentative D call TRBD1 (6 bases). Germline values: CDR1 SQVTM, CDR2 ANQGSEA. The CDR3 is 12 residues long. Written as DNA, the CDR3 is TGCAGTTACCGGGACATTGATGATGAGCAGTTCTTC. Translation: CSYRDIDDEQFF.

Regarding this clone: Additional DNA sequences in this sample encode the identical CDR3. This CDR3 reads CASSVAGAYNEQFF. CDR3 nucleotide sequence: TGTGCCAGCAGCGTAGCTGGGGCTTACAATGAGCAGTTCTTC. The rearrangement links TRBV9 to TRBJ2-1, with D perhaps matching TRBD1 (5 bases). V shed 0 bases and J shed 4 bases, with 8 bases lying between them. Germline lookup yields CDR1 SGDLS and CDR2 YYNGEE. CDR3 size: 14 residues.

This chain joins TRBV10-3 and TRBJ1-5; D remains unclear. Germline CDR1 and CDR2: ENHRY and SYGVKD. The CDR3 spans 15 residues. V lost 0 bases and J 0 bases, leaving 6 bases between the germline ends. CDR3 nucleotide sequence: TGTGCCATCAGTGAGTCGGGCACTAGCAATCAGCCCCAGCATTTT. This encodes CAISESGTSNQPQHF.

This rearrangement joins TRBV28 to TRBJ1-2; 8 bases line up with TRBD1. The CDR3 sequence is 17 residues long. Unmatched junction bases numbered 12, after V lost 1 base and J lost 5 bases. From germline, CDR1 is MDHEN and CDR2 SYDVKM. DNA for the CDR3: TGTGCCAGCAGTTTATTTGCCAGGGGGCCCATTGGATATGGCTACACCTTC. Translated: CASSLFARGPIGYGYTF.

The chain recombines TRBV6-6 with TRBJ2-1; 9 bases fit TRBD1. Germline assignment: CDR1 MNHNY and CDR2 SVGAGI (reference sequence). CDR3 length: 16 residues. The V and J ends lost 6 bases and 7 bases, in that order; junction bases with no gene match: 13. The CDR3 region has the DNA TGTGCCAGCAGACCCTCCCCCGGGACAGGGAGGAATGAGCAGTTCTTC. Its protein is CASRPSPGTGRNEQFF.

This clone was seen only a few times. The chain combines TRBV5-4 with TRBJ1-2; 8 nucleotides match TRBD1. The CDR3 sequence is 13 residues long. V was pared by 4 bases and J by 5 bases, with 4 bases of the junction left unmatched. Germline values: CDR1 SGHNT, CDR2 YYREEE (reference sequence). The CDR3 loop is CASSEGQAYGYTF. CDR3 nucleotides: TGTGCCAGCAGCGAGGGACAGGCATATGGCTACACCTTC.

The chain employs TRBV6-1 and TRBJ2-3; no clear D gene. CDR1 and CDR2 from the germline V gene are MNHNS and SASEGT. The CDR3 contains 12 residues. V lost 6 bases and J lost 4, with 8 bases in between. The CDR3 DNA reads TGTGCCAGCAGAACAACCCCAGATACGCAGTATTTT. Protein sequence: CASRTTPDTQYF.

This clone showed up just a few times. The V gene is TRBV18, the J gene TRBJ2-3, with 9 bases identical to TRBD1. After removal of 11 bases from V and 7 bases from J, the junction contained 16 bases not matched to a gene. The germline V gene has CDR1 KGHSH and CDR2 LQKENI. The CDR3 loop spans 15 amino acids. The CDR3 spells CASLRGGTGPNTQYF. For the CDR3, the DNA is TGTGCCTCTCTTCGTGGGGGGACAGGGCCAAATACGCAGTATTTT.

The chain links TRBV7-9 to TRBJ1-2; D is ambiguous. The germline V and J ends were trimmed by 5 bases and 0 bases, with 7 bases remaining between them. Germline CDR1 is SEHNR and CDR2 is FQNEAQ (reference sequence). CDR3 length: 13 amino acids. This CDR3 reads CASSPGANYGYTF. CDR3 bases: TGTGCCAGCAGCCCCGGTGCTAACTATGGCTACACCTTC.

This chain links TRBV4-1 with TRBJ1-4, with D possibly matching TRBD1 (5 bases). Germline V gives CDR1 MGHRA, CDR2 YSYEKL. The CDR3 sequence is 15 residues long. Trimming took 3 bases from V and 8 from J, leaving 16 bases between them. The CDR3 region is CASSHGHAVQEKLFF. The CDR3, as DNA: TGCGCCAGCAGCCACGGACACGCCGTTCAGGAAAAACTGTTTTTT.

The chain joins TRBV5-1 to TRBJ1-1; unclear D gene. This CDR3 has 12 residues. Trimming pared 1 base from V and 5 bases from J, leaving 6 bases between. The germline CDR1 and CDR2 sequences are SGHRS and YFSETQ. The CDR3 spells CASSLSGTEAFF. The CDR3 DNA reads TGCGCCAGCAGCTTGTCGGGGACTGAAGCTTTCTTT.

The rearrangement links TRBV7-2 to TRBJ2-7, with TRBD1 matching 7 bases. In germline, CDR1 is SGHTA, CDR2 FQGNSA. Trimming cost V 6 bases and J 1 base; bases outside gene matches: 9. CDR3 length: 15 residues. In DNA, the CDR3 is TGTGCCAGCAGATGGGACAGCGGACCTTCCTACGAGCAGTACTTC. Translated: CASRWDSGPSYEQYF.

This clone was counted between two and nine times. In DNA, the CDR3 is TGCGCCAGCAGCCAACTCCTAGCGGGGTCCTACAATGAGCAGTTCTTC. As protein: CASSQLLAGSYNEQFF. This chain uses TRBV4-1 with TRBJ2-1; TRBD2 agrees at 9 bases. Germline V lookup: CDR1 MGHRA, CDR2 YSYEKL. The CDR3 is 16 residues long. The junction had 3 bases not matched to a gene; V was cut back by 2 bases and J by 1 base.

This chain joins TRBV11-2 and TRBJ2-1, with 7 bases aligning to TRBD2. The CDR3 runs 14 residues. V lost 1 base to trimming and J lost 8 bases; unmatched junction nucleotides: 5. Germline CDR1 reads SGHAT; CDR2 reads FQNNGV. Here the CDR3 DNA reads TGTGCCAGCAGCTTAGTCGGGACTAATGATGAGCAGTTCTTC. It is translated as CASSLVGTNDEQFF.

The chain links TRBV27 to TRBJ1-1; weak D call: TRBD1 (5 bases). Trimming took off 5 bases at V and 1 base at J, with 14 bases between the two ends. In germline, CDR1 is MNHEY, CDR2 SMNVEV (reference sequence). CDR3 size: 15 residues. The CDR3 is CASSHRTTTNTEAFF. CDR3 in DNA: TGTGCCAGCAGTCACAGGACAACAACGAACACTGAAGCTTTCTTT.

The chain is built from TRBV28 and TRBJ2-1; 7 nucleotides align to TRBD2. CDR3 size: 15 residues. The trim removed 5 bases at V and 6 bases at J, leaving 10 bases unmatched. Germline-derived CDR1 and CDR2 are MDHEN and SYDVKM. The CDR3 coding sequence is TGTGCCAGCAGTCCTGGGGACTATACAGCCAATGAGCAGTTCTTC. Protein: CASSPGDYTANEQFF.

The table lists this clone with a count of one. V usage is TRBV4-1 and J usage is TRBJ2-5, with 12 bases fitting TRBD2. The germline CDR1 and CDR2 sequences are MGHRA and YSYEKL. CDR3 size: 17 residues. Unmatched junction bases numbered 11, after V lost 4 bases and J lost 5 bases. For the CDR3, the DNA is TGCGCCAGCAGCCTCCGGACTAGCGGGACCACTGCGGAGACCCAGTACTTC. Encoded protein: CASSLRTSGTTAETQYF.

This CDR3 is CASHSGGQGKYGYTF. CDR3 nucleotide sequence: TGCGCCAGTCATTCGGGGGGACAGGGCAAATATGGCTACACCTTC. This sequence joins TRBV5-1 and TRBJ1-2, with 9 bases matching TRBD1. Germline lookup yields CDR1 SGHRS and CDR2 YFSETQ. This CDR3 region has 15 residues. J lost 5 bases, V lost 8 bases, and 13 bases had no gene match.

This clone was observed a few times. The V and J genes are TRBV6-5 and TRBJ1-5; TRBD1 aligns across 7 bases. V trimming: 5 bases; J trimming: 1 base; junction bases outside the gene matches: 5. The germline CDR1 and CDR2 sequences are MNHEY and SVGAGI. CDR3 length equals 15 residues. CDR3 sequence (DNA): TGTGCCAGCAGTGCCGGGACAGCGAGCAATCAGCCCCAGCATTTT. Its translation: CASSAGTASNQPQHF.

The rearrangement joins TRBV5-1 to TRBJ1-5; 7 bases map to TRBD1. The V segment lost 1 base and the J segment 2 bases; nucleotides outside the gene matches: 0. The CDR3 extends over 14 amino acids. Looked up from germline, CDR1 is SGHRS and CDR2 is YFSETQ. The CDR3 is CASSLTGGNQPQHF. Here the CDR3 DNA reads TGCGCCAGCAGCTTGACAGGGGGCAATCAGCCCCAGCATTTT.

This clone came up once. The V call is TRBV7-9, the J call TRBJ2-7; D may be TRBD2 (5 bases). CDR1 and CDR2 (germline): SEHNR, FQNEAQ (reference sequence). The CDR3 has 18 amino acids. Between the trimmed V and J ends, which lost 0 bases and 1 base, there was a span of 19 bases. In nucleotides, the CDR3 is TGTGCCAGCAGCTTAGCGGCAAGCACGGACTCTAAGTCCTACGAGCAGTACTTC. This codes for CASSLAASTDSKSYEQYF.

CDR3 sequence reads: CASSLGQGVGETQYF. CDR3 bases: TGTGCCAGCAGCTTGGGACAGGGAGTAGGGGAGACCCAGTACTTC. J is TRBJ2-5 and V is TRBV5-4; 7 nucleotides agree with TRBD1. Germline CDR1 SGHNT, CDR2 YYREEE (reference sequence). V dropped 0 bases and J dropped 5; count of bases not matched to a gene: 7. The CDR3 totals 15 residues.

Of note for this clone: The junction departs from germline at one end; a sequencing error may be responsible. V gene TRBV5-6 combines with J gene TRBJ1-2, with 9 bases fitting TRBD1. Per germline, CDR1 SGHDT and CDR2 YYEEEE. CDR3 length: 14 amino acids. This chain's CDR3 is CASSLGQGDYGYTF. CDR3 coding DNA: TGTGCCAGCAGTTTGGGACAGGGTGACTATGGCTACACCTTC.

V gene TRBV19 combines with J gene TRBJ1-1; D is unclear. Germline CDR1 reads LNHDA; CDR2 reads SQIVND (reference sequence). The CDR3 consists of 14 residues. Trimming removed 1 base from V and 1 base from J, with 7 bases in between. Written as DNA, the CDR3 is TGTGCCAGTAGTATAGGACAAAAGAACACTGAAGCTTTCTTT. Its protein product is CASSIGQKNTEAFF. The whole variable domain, remainder taken from reference TRBV19 and TRBJ1-1, is DGGITQSPKYLFRKEGQNVTLSCEQNLNHDAMYWYRQDPGQGLRLIYYSQIVNDFQKGDIAEGYSVSREKKESFPLTVTSAQKNPTAFYLCASSIGQKNTEAFFGQGTRLTVV.

This chain links TRBV6-5 with TRBJ1-4; weak D call: TRBD1 (5 bases). Germline-derived CDR1 and CDR2 are MNHEY and SVGAGI. Trimming pared 2 bases from V and 7 bases from J, leaving 11 bases between. CDR3 length: 14 amino acids. CDR3 sequence (DNA): TGTGCCAGCAGTTACAGGGGTATAAGTGAAAAACTGTTTTTT. Translating it yields CASSYRGISEKLFF.

There are a few counts of this clone. The chain joins TRBV6-5 to TRBJ1-3, with 7 nucleotides matching TRBD1. The ends lost 2 bases at V and 4 bases at J; junction bases unmatched: 5. This CDR3 spans 15 amino acids. The germline CDR1 and CDR2 sequences are MNHEY and SVGAGI. CDR3 sequence (DNA): TGTGCCAGCAGTTACGAGGGGGCAGCCGGAAACACCATATATTTT. Encoded protein: CASSYEGAAGNTIYF.